This T cell receptor beta chain was profiled in a study of blood T cell repertoires in COVID-19. Study-level background: The origin of the acute and convalescent COVID-19 samples was the United States, Italy and Spain. Sample material is recorded as cDNA or gDNA derived from T cells, B-cell-depleted T cells, or PBMCs.

This clone showed up just once. Seattle patients were enrolled during active infection and followed longitudinally. In the original processing: Quantification of nucleated cells was approximated via reference gene primer amplification. The assay was immunoSEQ multiplex PCR, and TCRdb's table has in-frame clones only and misses some. V and J calls plus clone size are reproduced from that table; the DNA served to infer D and trimming. The data contain 270,000 or so clones, around 91% of them singletons. In germline, CDR1 is SGDLS, CDR2 YYNGEE. The V end was cut by 4 bases, the J end by 3 bases, with 19 bases between. The CDR3 is made up of 17 amino acids.

The chain employs TRBV9 and TRBJ2-2; D perhaps matches TRBD2 (5 bases). The TCR sequence derives from an older woman with COVID-19, enrolled during active disease. The material sequenced was peripheral blood. The CDR3 DNA sequence: TGTGCCAGCAGCCCCCGGGGAGACTCACGGTACACCGGGGAGCTGTTTTTT. This translates into CASSPRGDSRYTGELFF.